Listed below are T cell receptor beta chains from one sample, sequenced in a study of blood T cell repertoires in COVID-19. The repertoire was sequenced with immunoSEQ multiplex PCR; TCRdb's copy has only in-frame clones and lacks some. This sample has 55,000 to 65,000 clones, with roughly 77% found just once. Input material: peripheral blood. These receptors all stem from a man in his 60s with COVID-19, enrolled during active disease. CDR3s include the opening cysteine and the closing phenylalanine or tryptophan. Each record gives: V gene, clone size, CDR3 protein. Clone size is shown for a subset of rows, as once, few, many or a class of expanded clone.

TRBV29-1 | few | CSVDKGKNGYTF
TRBV4-1 | - | CASSPSVTGGYGYTF
TRBV7-7 | - | CASSSSLANNEQFF
TRBV9 | - | CASSEGTGGSITEAFF
TRBV5-6 | once | CASSFQGVLNEKLFF
TRBV5-1 | - | CASSFQPGGASIYF
TRBV7-3 | - | CASSSTGDHEQFF
TRBV9 | - | CASSDKDSYNSPLHF
TRBV30 | - | CAWTGQGLYNSPLHF
TRBV13 | - | CASRFNTNTDTQYF
TRBV2 | once | CASQGAYTGELFF
TRBV5-1 | - | CASSPEGTTKETQYF
TRBV9 | - | CASSVETPNEQFF
TRBV30 | - | CAWSPTTYGYTF
TRBV29-1 | - | CSVTRASDEQYF
TRBV5-1 | - | CASSNGGTNEKLFF
TRBV4-1 | - | CASSLQSGTGIIGGELFF
TRBV18 | - | CASSPRQGDGYTF
TRBV2 | - | CASRRGPRGLGETEAFF
TRBV3-1/TRBV3-2 | - | CASTDRHNEQFF
TRBV27 | - | CASSLTRDRGGYGYTF
TRBV18 | - | CASSPRQGAIDTEAFF
TRBV4-1 | - | CASRQPWRLDEQFF
TRBV5-4 | - | CASSSARWGGQETQYF
TRBV10-3 | - | CAISDPRRDFGANVLTF
TRBV5-4 | once | CASSPGLTQETQYF
TRBV19 | - | CASMRDTRGLGFF
TRBV7-2 | - | CASSPQPTSGNNEQFF
TRBV19 | - | CASSEASGSSYEQYF
TRBV19 | few | CASSRLAGVTGELFF
TRBV3-1/TRBV3-2 | - | CASSQGTSGRGYEQYF
TRBV18 | - | CASSPRTGKGYYEQYF
TRBV4-1 | - | CASSPGQWSNQPQHF
TRBV5-4 | few | CASSSNRDINEKLFF
TRBV2 | - | CASRGGQGSTEAFF
TRBV3-1/TRBV3-2 | few | CASRPGTGLGDTQYF
TRBV5-1 | once | CASSLGSSGSTNTQYF
TRBV12-5 | - | CASVNRGLNEQFF
TRBV30 | few | CAWSVGGAGFSQPQHF